This T cell receptor (beta chain) was sequenced in a study of blood T cell repertoires in COVID-19. The repertoire was sequenced with immunoSEQ multiplex PCR; TCRdb's copy has only in-frame clones and lacks some. The sample lists fewer than 200,000 clones; 80% to 90% were seen once. The study assigned cohorts using participant-reported clinical history. This TCR was recovered from a woman in her fifties or sixties in a cohort exposed to, infected with or recovered from COVID-19 (not recorded which). The specimen sequenced was PBMCs or T cells enriched from blood (not recorded which).

The CDR3 sequence is CASSLALGGGASEQFF. The CDR3 DNA is TGTGCCAGCAGCTTAGCGCTCGGCGGGGGGGCGAGTGAGCAGTTCTTC. V and J are TRBV7-2 and TRBJ2-1; 9 positions match TRBD2. V lost 0 bases to trimming and J lost 9 bases; unmatched junction nucleotides: 9. The CDR3 contains 16 residues. Looked up from germline, CDR1 is SGHTA and CDR2 is FQGNSA.